The rows below give T cell receptor beta chains drawn from one sample of a study of blood T cell repertoires in COVID-19. The protocol was immunoSEQ multiplex PCR, while the TCRdb copy is restricted to in-frame clones and leaves out a portion. The table records roughly 140,000 clones, 84% of them present only once. Sequenced sample: PBMCs or T cells enriched from blood (not recorded which). The origin of the receptors is a man aged 45-60 years who had recovered from COVID-19. The CDR3 runs from the conserved cysteine through the conserved F or W. The D gene is left open where the match is weak. The size of a clone is reported for some rows only, either as once, few or many, or as a class for expanded clones.

v_gene,abundance,j_gene,d_gene,CDR3nt,CDR3aa
TRBV11-1,-,TRBJ2-7,TRBD2,TGTGCCAGCAGCCCTGGGACTAGCGGGGGGATCTACGAGCAGTACTTC,CASSPGTSGGIYEQYF
TRBV20-1,-,TRBJ2-2,-,TGCAGTGCTAAGGGGTACGGGGAGCTGTTTTTT,CSAKGYGELFF
TRBV10-3,few,TRBJ1-2,-,TGTGCCATCTGGGACATCGGAGGCTATGGCTACACCTTC,CAIWDIGGYGYTF
TRBV7-3,-,TRBJ1-5,-,TGTGCCAGCAGCCCCACTGGCAGGGTAGGACAGCCCCAGCATTTT,CASSPTGRVGQPQHF
TRBV19,-,TRBJ1-1,-,TGTGCCAGTAGTATGAAGGGGGATACTGAAGCTTTCTTT,CASSMKGDTEAFF
TRBV5-1,-,TRBJ2-3,TRBD2,TGCGCCAGCAGCACCAGCGGGGGGTCGGATACGCAGTATTTT,CASSTSGGSDTQYF
TRBV5-4,few,TRBJ1-1,-,TGTGCCAGCAGCTTGGACGGGGGTCGGTATTCTGAAGCTTTCTTT,CASSLDGGRYSEAFF
TRBV6-2/TRBV6-3,-,TRBJ2-7,TRBD2,TGTGCCAGCAGTTATCGACTAGCCCCCTACGAGCAGTACTTC,CASSYRLAPYEQYF
TRBV19,-,TRBJ2-7,-,TGTGCCAGTAGTAGGTATCAGGCTTCCTACGAGCAGTACTTC,CASSRYQASYEQYF
TRBV12-3/TRBV12-4,-,TRBJ1-6,TRBD1,TGTGCCAGCAGTGGGACAGGGGGTTCACCCCTCCACTTT,CASSGTGGSPLHF
TRBV15,-,TRBJ1-5,-,TGTGCCACCAGCAGACAACTCACTGAGCCCCAGCATTTT,CATSRQLTEPQHF
TRBV4-1,-,TRBJ1-2,-,TGCGCCAGCAGCCGCCCCTCACGGGGGGACCCGGATGGCTACACCTTC,CASSRPSRGDPDGYTF
TRBV9,-,TRBJ2-3,TRBD2,TGTGCCAGCAGCGTAGGAAGGACTAGCGTATCAGATACGCAGTATTTT,CASSVGRTSVSDTQYF
TRBV5-3,-,TRBJ2-7,TRBD2,TGTGCCAGAAGCCGGAACCGGGGACTAGCGGGGGGACCCTACGAGCAGTACTTC,CARSRNRGLAGGPYEQYF
TRBV7-9,-,TRBJ1-6,TRBD1,TGTGCCAGCAGCCAAACGGACAGGGTCGATAATTCACCCCTCCACTTT,CASSQTDRVDNSPLHF
TRBV12-3/TRBV12-4,-,TRBJ1-2,-,TGTGCCAGCAGTCCCAACAGGCGTTATGGCTACACCTTC,CASSPNRRYGYTF
TRBV4-2,-,TRBJ2-1,TRBD1,TGTGCCAGCAGCCAAAACCCAACAGGGGGCATATACAATGAGCAGTTCTTC,CASSQNPTGGIYNEQFF
TRBV29-1,-,TRBJ1-1,-,TGCAGCGTTGAAGCGGGGAACACTGAAGCTTTCTTT,CSVEAGNTEAFF
TRBV3-1/TRBV3-2,-,TRBJ2-7,TRBD2,TGTGCCAGCAGCCCCCTAGCGGGTTACTCCTACGAGCAGTACTTC,CASSPLAGYSYEQYF
TRBV12-3/TRBV12-4,once,TRBJ2-1,-,TGTGCCAGCAGTCGTAGGAGCGGTGAGCAGTTCTTC,CASSRRSGEQFF
TRBV6-5,-,TRBJ1-2,-,TGTGCCAGCAGTACGCCAGGGATCTATGGCTACACCTTC,CASSTPGIYGYTF
TRBV7-9,-,TRBJ1-1,-,TGTGCCAGCAGCTTTTTTAGGGGTGGAACTGAAGCTTTCTTT,CASSFFRGGTEAFF
TRBV5-1,-,TRBJ1-4,TRBD1,TGCGCCAGCAGCATACAGGGGGTAAATGAAAAACTGTTTTTT,CASSIQGVNEKLFF
TRBV30,-,TRBJ1-6,TRBD1,TGTGCCTGGGACCCGGACAGGCTGAATTCACCCCTCCACTTT,CAWDPDRLNSPLHF
TRBV6-5,-,TRBJ1-3,-,TGTGCCAGCAGACAGTCCCTTGCTGGAAACACCATATATTTT,CASRQSLAGNTIYF
TRBV7-3,-,TRBJ2-2,-,TGTGCCAGCAGCTCACAGGGTACTACGAACACCGGGGAGCTGTTTTTT,CASSSQGTTNTGELFF
TRBV4-2,-,TRBJ1-2,TRBD1,TGTGCCAGCAGCCAAGATGGAAGGGACAGGGTGCTTAAGGGCTACACCTTC,CASSQDGRDRVLKGYTF
TRBV5-1,-,TRBJ2-7,TRBD2,TGCGCCAGCAGCCTCACCGCGGGGGGGGGATACGAGCAGTACTTC,CASSLTAGGGYEQYF
TRBV18,-,TRBJ2-3,TRBD1,TGTGCCAGCTCACCGTGGCAGGGGGCCCCCCTGAATACGCAGTATTTT,CASSPWQGAPLNTQYF
TRBV15,once,TRBJ2-7,-,TGTGCCACCAGCAGAAACTCGGGAGAGCAGTACTTC,CATSRNSGEQYF
TRBV7-8,-,TRBJ2-6,-,TGTGCCAGCAGCCCAGGGGCTGGGGCCAACGTCCTGACTTTC,CASSPGAGANVLTF
TRBV5-1,once,TRBJ2-3,-,TGCGCCAGCAGCTCCGGGGGTACTAGCACAGATACGCAGTATTTT,CASSSGGTSTDTQYF
TRBV9,-,TRBJ2-5,TRBD2,TGTGCCAGCAGCGTAGAGATAGCGGGCTCCCAAGAGACCCAGTACTTC,CASSVEIAGSQETQYF
TRBV4-3,-,TRBJ1-2,TRBD1,TGCGCCAGCAGCCAAGATCCCGGACAGGGCTATGGCTACACCTTC,CASSQDPGQGYGYTF
TRBV5-6,-,TRBJ1-5,TRBD1,TGTGCCAGCAGCTTCCGCGGGACAGCCCAGCCCCAGCATTTT,CASSFRGTAQPQHF
TRBV25-1,-,TRBJ1-1,-,TGTGCCAGCAGTGACCGCAGGGGAAACACTGAAGCTTTCTTT,CASSDRRGNTEAFF
TRBV18,-,TRBJ1-5,TRBD1,TGTGCCAGCTCGACAGGGGGAGGGAATCAGCCCCAGCATTTT,CASSTGGGNQPQHF
TRBV5-1,-,TRBJ2-5,TRBD1,TGCGCCAGCAGCCCGGGACAGGCCCAAGAGACCCAGTACTTC,CASSPGQAQETQYF
TRBV7-8,-,TRBJ1-1,-,TGTGCCAGCAGCCTGGACAGACTAAAGAACACTGAAGCTTTCTTT,CASSLDRLKNTEAFF
TRBV10-3,-,TRBJ2-7,-,TGTGCCATCAGTGAGATCTCGGGGACCTACGAGCAGTACTTC,CAISEISGTYEQYF
TRBV11-3,once,TRBJ2-2,TRBD1,TGTGCCAGCAGCTCCAGGGGGTACACCGGGGAGCTGTTTTTT,CASSSRGYTGELFF
TRBV6-5,-,TRBJ1-5,-,TGTGCCAGCAGTTGGCAGGAGGGCTATCAGCCCCAGCATTTT,CASSWQEGYQPQHF
TRBV27,-,TRBJ1-1,TRBD1,TGTGCCAGCACCAGGACAGGAATGAACACTGAAGCTTTCTTT,CASTRTGMNTEAFF
TRBV9,-,TRBJ1-6,-,TGTGCCAGCGGATCCAGGGAGGGTAATTCACCCCTCCACTTT,CASGSREGNSPLHF
TRBV10-2,-,TRBJ2-1,TRBD2,TGCGCCAGCACCAGGTCGGGGACTAGCGGGGGAAATGAGCAGTTCTTC,CASTRSGTSGGNEQFF
TRBV11-3,-,TRBJ2-2,TRBD1,TGTGCCAGCAGCTTAGCAGCAGGGGGTATAGCCGGGGAGCTGTTTTTT,CASSLAAGGIAGELFF
TRBV5-6,-,TRBJ1-1,TRBD1,TGTGCCAGCAGCTGGGGGACAGGGGGATCCACTGAAGCTTTCTTT,CASSWGTGGSTEAFF